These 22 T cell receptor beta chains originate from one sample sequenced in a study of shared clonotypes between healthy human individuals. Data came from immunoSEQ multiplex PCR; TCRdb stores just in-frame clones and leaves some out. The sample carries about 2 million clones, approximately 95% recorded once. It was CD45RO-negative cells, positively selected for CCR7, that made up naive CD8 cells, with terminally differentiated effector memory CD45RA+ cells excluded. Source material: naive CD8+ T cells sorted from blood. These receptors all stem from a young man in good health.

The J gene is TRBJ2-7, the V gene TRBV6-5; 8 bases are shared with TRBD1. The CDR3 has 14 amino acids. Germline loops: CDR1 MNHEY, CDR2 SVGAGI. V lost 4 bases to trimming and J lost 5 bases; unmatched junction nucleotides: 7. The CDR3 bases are TGTGCCAGCAGTTTCGACAGGGGTGGGAACGAGCAGTACTTC. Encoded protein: CASSFDRGGNEQYF.

The CDR3 region is CASSLTGTGRGDTQYF. In nucleotides, the CDR3 is TGTGCCAGCAGTTTGACCGGGACAGGGCGAGGAGATACGCAGTATTTT. This rearrangement joins TRBV5-4 to TRBJ2-3; 9 positions agree with TRBD1. CDR3 size: 16 residues. V lost 5 bases to trimming and J lost 5 bases; unmatched junction nucleotides: 12. Germline values: CDR1 SGHNT, CDR2 YYREEE (reference sequence).

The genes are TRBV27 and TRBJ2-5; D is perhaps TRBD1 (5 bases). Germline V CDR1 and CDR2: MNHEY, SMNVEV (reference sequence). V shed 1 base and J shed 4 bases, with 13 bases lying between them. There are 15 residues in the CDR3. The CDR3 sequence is CASSLWLGVLETQYF. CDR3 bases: TGTGCCAGCAGTTTATGGCTAGGGGTTTTAGAGACCCAGTACTTC.

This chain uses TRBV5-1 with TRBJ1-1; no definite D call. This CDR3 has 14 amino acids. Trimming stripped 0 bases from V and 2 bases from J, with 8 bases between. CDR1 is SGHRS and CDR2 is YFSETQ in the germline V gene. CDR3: CASSLANPNTEAFF. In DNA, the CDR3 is TGCGCCAGCAGCTTGGCCAATCCAAACACTGAAGCTTTCTTT.

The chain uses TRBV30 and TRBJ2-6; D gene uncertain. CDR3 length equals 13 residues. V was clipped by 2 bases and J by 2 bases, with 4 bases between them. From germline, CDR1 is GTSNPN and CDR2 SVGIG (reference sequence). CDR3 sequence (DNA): TGTGCCTGGAGTTCGACTGGGGCCAACGTCCTGACTTTC. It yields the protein CAWSSTGANVLTF.

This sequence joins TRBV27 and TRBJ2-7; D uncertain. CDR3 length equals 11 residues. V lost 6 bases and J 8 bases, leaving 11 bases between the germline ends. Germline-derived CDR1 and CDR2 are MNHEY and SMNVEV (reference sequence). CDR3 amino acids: CASRVVGKQYF. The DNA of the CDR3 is TGTGCCAGCAGAGTGGTGGGTAAGCAGTACTTC.

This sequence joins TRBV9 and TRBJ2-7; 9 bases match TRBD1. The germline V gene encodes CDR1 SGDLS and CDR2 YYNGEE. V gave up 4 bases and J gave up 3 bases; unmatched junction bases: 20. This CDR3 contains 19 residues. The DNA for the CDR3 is TGTGCCAGCAGCCCGGGAGGACAGGGGCTAGCGGAATGGAGCTACGAGCAGTACTTC. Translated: CASSPGGQGLAEWSYEQYF.

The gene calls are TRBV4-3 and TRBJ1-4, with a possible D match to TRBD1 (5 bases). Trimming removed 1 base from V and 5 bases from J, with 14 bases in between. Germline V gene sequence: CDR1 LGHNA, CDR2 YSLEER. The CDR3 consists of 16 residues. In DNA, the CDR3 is TGCGCCAGCAGCCAAGTATGGGACCGCGCCAATGAAAAACTGTTTTTT. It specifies CASSQVWDRANEKLFF.

The CDR3: CASSPVGRTYNEQFF. CDR3 sequence (DNA): TGTGCCAGCAGCCCCGTTGGACGGACGTACAATGAGCAGTTCTTC. This chain links TRBV7-8 with TRBJ2-1; D is ambiguous. CDR1 SGHVS and CDR2 FQNEAQ come from the germline V gene. There are 15 residues in the CDR3. Trimming cost V 5 bases and J 4 bases, with 15 bases left between them.

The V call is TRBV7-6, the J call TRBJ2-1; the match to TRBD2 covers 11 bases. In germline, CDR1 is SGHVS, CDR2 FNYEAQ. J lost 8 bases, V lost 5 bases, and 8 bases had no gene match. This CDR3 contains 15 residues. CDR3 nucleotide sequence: TGTGCCAGCAGCGTCCGAACTAGCGGGAGTTATGAGCAGTTCTTC. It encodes CASSVRTSGSYEQFF.

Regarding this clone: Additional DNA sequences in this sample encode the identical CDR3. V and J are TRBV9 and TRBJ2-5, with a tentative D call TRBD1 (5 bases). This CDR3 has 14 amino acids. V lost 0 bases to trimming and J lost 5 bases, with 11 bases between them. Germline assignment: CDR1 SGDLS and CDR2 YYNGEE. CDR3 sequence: CASSVAGSVETQYF. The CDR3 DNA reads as TGTGCCAGCAGCGTAGCAGGGTCGGTCGAGACCCAGTACTTC.

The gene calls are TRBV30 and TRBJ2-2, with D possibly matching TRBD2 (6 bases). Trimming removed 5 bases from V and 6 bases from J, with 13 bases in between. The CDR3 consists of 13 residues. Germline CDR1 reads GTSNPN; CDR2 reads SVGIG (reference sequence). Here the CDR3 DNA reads TGTGCCTGGGCCACTAGCTCTCCCGGGGAGCTGTTTTTT. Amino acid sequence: CAWATSSPGELFF. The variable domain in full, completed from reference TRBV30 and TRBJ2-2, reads SQTIHQWPATLVQPVGSPLSLECTVEGTSNPNLYWYRQAAGRGLQLLFYSVGIGQISSEVPQNLSASRPQDRQFILSSKKLLLSDSGFYLCAWATSSPGELFFGEGSRLTVL.

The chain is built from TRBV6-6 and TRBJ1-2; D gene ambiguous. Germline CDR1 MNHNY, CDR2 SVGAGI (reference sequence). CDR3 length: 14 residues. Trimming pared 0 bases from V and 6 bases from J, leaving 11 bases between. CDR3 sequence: CASSYSGPPDGYTF. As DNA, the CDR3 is TGTGCCAGCAGTTACTCCGGGCCGCCGGATGGCTACACCTTC.

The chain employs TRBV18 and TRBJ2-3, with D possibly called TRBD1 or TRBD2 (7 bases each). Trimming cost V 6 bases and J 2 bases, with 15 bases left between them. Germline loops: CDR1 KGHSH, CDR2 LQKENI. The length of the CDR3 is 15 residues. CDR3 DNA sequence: TGTGCCAGCTCGCTAGACAGGGACTACACAGATACGCAGTATTTT. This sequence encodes CASSLDRDYTDTQYF.

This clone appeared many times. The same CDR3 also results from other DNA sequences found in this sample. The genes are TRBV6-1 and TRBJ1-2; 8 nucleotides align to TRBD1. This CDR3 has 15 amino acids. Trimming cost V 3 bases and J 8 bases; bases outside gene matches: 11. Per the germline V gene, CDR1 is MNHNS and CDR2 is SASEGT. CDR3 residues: CASSDGQGPAQGYTF. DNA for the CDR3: TGTGCCAGCAGTGATGGACAGGGTCCAGCTCAGGGCTACACCTTC.

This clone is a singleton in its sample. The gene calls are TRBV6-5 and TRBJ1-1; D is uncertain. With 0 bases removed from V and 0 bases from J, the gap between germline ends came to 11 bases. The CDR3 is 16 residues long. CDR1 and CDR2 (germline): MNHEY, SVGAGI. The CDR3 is CASSYSEAYMNTEAFF. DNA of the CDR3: TGTGCCAGCAGTTACTCGGAGGCCTACATGAACACTGAAGCTTTCTTT.

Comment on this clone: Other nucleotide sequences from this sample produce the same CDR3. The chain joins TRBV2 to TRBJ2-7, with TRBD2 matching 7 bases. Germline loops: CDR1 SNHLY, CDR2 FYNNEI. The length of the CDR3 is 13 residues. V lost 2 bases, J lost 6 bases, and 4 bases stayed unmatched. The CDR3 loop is CASSELGGSEQYF. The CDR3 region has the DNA TGTGCCAGCAGTGAATTAGGCGGGAGCGAGCAGTACTTC.

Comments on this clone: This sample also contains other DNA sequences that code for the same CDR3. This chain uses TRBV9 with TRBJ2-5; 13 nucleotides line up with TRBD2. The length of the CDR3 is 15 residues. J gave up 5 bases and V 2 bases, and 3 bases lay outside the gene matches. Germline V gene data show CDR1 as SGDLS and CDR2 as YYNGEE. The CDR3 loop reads CASSVGLAGDETQYF. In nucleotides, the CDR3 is TGTGCCAGCAGCGTTGGACTAGCGGGAGATGAGACCCAGTACTTC.

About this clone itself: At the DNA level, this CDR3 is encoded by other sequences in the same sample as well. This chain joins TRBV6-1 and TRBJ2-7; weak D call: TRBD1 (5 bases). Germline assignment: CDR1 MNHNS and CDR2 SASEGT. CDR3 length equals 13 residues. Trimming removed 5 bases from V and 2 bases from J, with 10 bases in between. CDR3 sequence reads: CASSPTGPYEQYF. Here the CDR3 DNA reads TGTGCCAGCAGTCCTACAGGCCCCTACGAGCAGTACTTC.

The CDR3 region has the DNA TGTGCCAGCAGCCCCACGTGGGAGGCCAGGGGAGATACGCAGTATTTT. Translated, it gives CASSPTWEARGDTQYF. The chain employs TRBV7-9 and TRBJ2-3; D tentatively reads TRBD1 or TRBD2 (6 bases each). Germline V gene sequence: CDR1 SEHNR, CDR2 FQNEAQ (reference sequence). Trimming shortened V by 5 bases and J by 5 bases, and 20 bases separated the two germline ends. This CDR3 spans 16 amino acids.

The CDR3 loop reads CASSPYHAETYNEQFF. DNA for the CDR3: TGCGCCAGCAGCCCCTATCACGCGGAGACCTACAATGAGCAGTTCTTC. The gene calls are TRBV4-3 and TRBJ2-1; D is ambiguous. Deletions cut 4 bases from V and 2 bases from J, with 15 bases between. The V gene's germline CDR1 is LGHNA and CDR2 YSLEER. The CDR3 loop spans 16 amino acids.

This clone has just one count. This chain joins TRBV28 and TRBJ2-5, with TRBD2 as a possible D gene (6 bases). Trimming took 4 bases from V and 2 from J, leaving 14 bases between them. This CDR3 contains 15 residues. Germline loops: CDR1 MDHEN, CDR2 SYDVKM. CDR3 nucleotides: TGTGCCAGCAGTTCTGTCGGGGGATATCAAGAGACCCAGTACTTC. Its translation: CASSSVGGYQETQYF. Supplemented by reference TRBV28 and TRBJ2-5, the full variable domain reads DVKVTQSSRYLVKRTGEKVFLECVQDMDHENMFWYRQDPGLGLRLIYFSYDVKMKEKGDIPEGYSVSREKKERFSLILESASTNQTSMYLCASSSVGGYQETQYFGPGTRLLVL.